The clone carrying this T cell receptor beta chain was counted only a few times. What it binds is not known. What was sequenced were expressed TCRB transcripts, since all of the isolated RNA had been reverse transcribed. Assay used: immunoSEQ multiplex PCR; TCRdb lists only in-frame clones, some missing. This table has about 650,000 clones, roughly 12% appearing once. The V gene lost 6 bases and the J gene lost 2 bases, with 16 bases spanning the gap. The CDR3 covers 15 residues. Germline V gene data show CDR1 as LNHDA and CDR2 as SQIVND (reference sequence). One heparinised draw, averaging about 116 mL, was taken per donor. The data belong to a study of beta chain features in type 1 diabetes. Study-level background: Age and gender were similar between patients and healthy donors, as were cell yields. Overall study findings and caveats: Patients with type 1 diabetes showed fewer VDJ junction insertions and more deletions. Among patients with Type 1 diabetes, TCRB CDR3s were moderately but significantly shorter in every one of the four CD4+ subsets.

Material: naive CD4+ T cells from blood. This clonotype was sampled from a young man with type 1 diabetes. The chain employs TRBV19 and TRBJ1-1; the D is unclear. The DNA for the CDR3 is TGTGCCAGTAGCGGCGCAGGATCGGTCAACACTGAAGCTTTCTTT. Translating gives CASSGAGSVNTEAFF.